The 30 T cell receptor beta chains reported below all come from one sample, sequenced in a study of T cells after yellow fever vaccination (dated by TCRdb to between 2017 and 2020). Per the publication, the treatment or condition label means: live attenuated yellow fever vaccine strain. To prepare the library, 5' RACE was applied. Data came from an Illumina HiSeq 2500. The public reads were run again by TCRdb, first through fastp at Q25 and then through MiXCR, and only productive beta chains were kept. Merged by CDR3 protein, the rows form single entries marked with the most common genes and DNA. Present in this sample are fewer than 100,000 distinct CDR3 sequences, about 8.2% of which were seen just once. The ten biggest clones cover roughly 15% of the sample. The sample was CD8+ T cells not binding an NS4B(214-222) dextramer, sorted from PBMCs, taken less than 16 days after the first yellow fever vaccination. This specimen's cell subset or site label, interpreted: NS4B epitope dextramer-negative CD8 T cells. All receptors come from a man aged 18 to 35 who received the YFV17D yellow fever vaccine.

This chain links TRBV7-3 with TRBJ2-4, with 7 positions matching TRBD1. The CDR3 is 15 amino acids. Germline trimming cut 3 bases from V and 5 bases from J; bases unmatched to any gene: 7. Looked up from germline, CDR1 is SGHTA and CDR2 is FQGTGA. CDR3: CASSFLRDSQNIQYF. CDR3 DNA sequence: TGTGCCAGCAGCTTCCTTCGGGACAGCCAAAACATTCAGTACTTC. The complete variable domain, with remaining parts taken from reference TRBV7-3 and TRBJ2-4, reads GAGVSQTPSNKVTEKGKYVELRCDPISGHTALYWYRQSLGQGPEFLIYFQGTGAADDSGLPNDRFFAVRPEGSVSTLKIQRTERGDSAVYLCASSFLRDSQNIQYFGAGTRLSVL.

The chain is built from TRBV5-1 and TRBJ2-2; D uncertain. The length of the CDR3 is 16 residues. CDR1 and CDR2 from the germline V gene are SGHRS and YFSETQ. Trimming took 4 bases from V and 2 from J, leaving 15 bases between them. The CDR3 spells CASSGRPEPNTGELFF. The CDR3 bases are TGCGCCAGCAGCGGCAGACCCGAACCTAACACCGGGGAGCTGTTTTTT.

The chain combines TRBV4-2 with TRBJ2-2; 11 positions agree with TRBD2. CDR1 is LGHNA and CDR2 is YNFKEQ in the germline V gene. This CDR3 has 17 residues. J gave up 2 bases and V 2 bases, and 4 bases lay outside the gene matches. The CDR3 region has the DNA TGTGCCAGCAGCCAACCCGGGACTAGCGGTAACACCGGGGAGCTGTTTTTT. As protein: CASSQPGTSGNTGELFF.

This clonotype occurred a few times. This rearrangement joins TRBV27 to TRBJ1-1, with TRBD1 matching 10 bases. CDR1 MNHEY and CDR2 SMNVEV come from the germline V gene (reference sequence). J gave up 5 bases and V 5 bases, and 8 bases lay outside the gene matches. CDR3 size: 15 residues. As DNA, the CDR3 is TGTGCCAGCAGTGTCCTTCCGGGACAGGGGACTGAAGCTTTCTTT. Translating it yields CASSVLPGQGTEAFF.

The rearrangement joins TRBV15 to TRBJ1-1; 7 positions match TRBD1. The length of the CDR3 is 17 residues. Germline V gene data show CDR1 as LNHNV and CDR2 as YYDKDF (reference sequence). The junction had 10 bases not matched to a gene; V was cut back by 3 bases and J by 0 bases. As DNA, the CDR3 is TGTGCCACCAGCAGGCAGACAGGGTTTCGGATGAACACTGAAGCTTTCTTT. Protein product: CATSRQTGFRMNTEAFF.

The CDR3 protein is CASSIDGAFGYNEQFF. Written as DNA, the CDR3 is TGTGCCAGTAGTATAGATGGTGCTTTCGGATACAATGAGCAGTTCTTC. The chain links TRBV19 to TRBJ2-1; D is uncertain. V lost 0 bases and J 4 bases, leaving 13 bases between the germline ends. CDR1 LNHDA and CDR2 SQIVND come from the germline V gene (reference sequence). The CDR3 extends over 16 amino acids.

This clonotype came up a few times. J is TRBJ1-2 and V is TRBV14; TRBD1 might be the D (5 bases). The ends were cut back, 4 bases at V and 6 bases at J, with 12 bases in the middle. The V gene's germline CDR1 is SGHDN and CDR2 FVKESK. The CDR3 has 13 amino acids. For the CDR3, the DNA is TGTGCCAGCAGCCCGACAGCGAGCCATGGCTACACCTTC. Protein sequence: CASSPTASHGYTF. Using reference TRBV14 and TRBJ1-2 for the parts outside the CDR3, the full variable domain is EAGVTQFPSHSVIEKGQTVTLRCDPISGHDNLYWYRRVMGKEIKFLLHFVKESKQDESGMPNNRFLAERTGGTYSTLKVQPAELEDSGVYFCASSPTASHGYTFGSGTRLTVV.

This clonotype was picked up many times. V is TRBV12-3 or TRBV12-4 and J is TRBJ1-1; 7 nucleotides match TRBD1. The CDR3 is 14 amino acids. The V gene end was trimmed by 7 bases and the J gene end by 0 bases; junction bases not matched to a gene: 5. CDR3 region: CASTTGLVNTEAFF. Here the CDR3 DNA reads TGTGCCAGCACGACAGGGTTGGTGAACACTGAAGCTTTCTTT.

This clonotype was seen a handful of times. J is TRBJ2-3 and V is TRBV7-3; D tentatively fits TRBD1 or TRBD2 (6 bases each). The V gene lost 8 bases and the J gene lost 4 bases, with 19 bases spanning the gap. Germline CDR1 SGHTA, CDR2 FQGTGA. The CDR3 loop spans 15 amino acids. DNA for the CDR3: TGTGCCAGCGGACTGACCGGGGGCTATTCAGATACGCAGTATTTT. It translates to CASGLTGGYSDTQYF.

The V gene is TRBV28, the J gene TRBJ2-3, with D possibly being TRBD1 or TRBD2 (5 bases each). The CDR3 runs to 19 residues. Between the trimmed V and J ends, which lost 1 base and 4 bases, there was a span of 24 bases. CDR1 is MDHEN, CDR2 SYDVKM, per germline. The CDR3 sequence: CASSLSFGANSGKADTQYF. CDR3 sequence (DNA): TGTGCCAGCAGTTTATCGTTCGGGGCCAACAGCGGTAAGGCAGATACGCAGTATTTT.

This clonotype was recorded a few times. The rearrangement uses TRBV5-6 and TRBJ2-3; D unresolved. Trimming removed 1 base at V and 2 bases at J, with 8 bases between. This CDR3 contains 14 residues. Germline lookup yields CDR1 SGHDT and CDR2 YYEEEE. DNA for the CDR3: TGTGCCAGCAGCTTGACACAGTACACAGATACGCAGTATTTT. Encoded protein: CASSLTQYTDTQYF. The whole variable domain, filled in from reference TRBV5-6 and TRBJ2-3, reads DAGVTQSPTHLIKTRGQQVTLRCSPKSGHDTVSWYQQALGQGPQFIFQYYEEEERQRGNFPDRFSGHQFPNYSSELNVNALLLGDSALYLCASSLTQYTDTQYFGPGTRLTVL.

The chain couples TRBV10-3 to TRBJ2-5; D call uncertain. The V end was cut by 2 bases, the J end by 5 bases, with 9 bases between. Per germline, CDR1 ENHRY and CDR2 SYGVKD. The CDR3 runs 13 residues. The CDR3 DNA reads TGTGCCATCAGTGAGGAAGGTCCCGAGACCCAGTACTTC. Amino acids: CAISEEGPETQYF.

This sequence joins TRBV4-3 and TRBJ1-1; tentative D call: TRBD1 (6 bases). The V and J ends lost 1 base and 3 bases respectively, with 12 bases between them. The germline V gene encodes CDR1 LGHNA and CDR2 YSLEER. The CDR3 is made up of 15 amino acids. In DNA, the CDR3 is TGCGCCAGCAGCCAAGTTGCACAGGGCCACACTGAAGCTTTCTTT. This codes for CASSQVAQGHTEAFF.

V and J are TRBV4-3 and TRBJ2-1; D perhaps matches TRBD2 (6 bases). This CDR3 comprises 13 residues. The germline CDR1 and CDR2 sequences are LGHNA and YSLEER. V lost 4 bases to trimming and J lost 10 bases, with 14 bases between them. DNA for the CDR3: TGCGCCAGCAGCCGCGGTGGAGGGGTCGAGCAGTTCTTC. It specifies CASSRGGGVEQFF.

This clonotype occurred many times. The chain couples TRBV12-3 or TRBV12-4 to TRBJ2-2; maybe TRBD1 (6 bases). This CDR3 has 16 residues. V was clipped by 6 bases and J by 6 bases, with 20 bases between them. The CDR3 DNA is TGTGCCAGCAGCCCCCCAGGGGCAGGGTTCCCCGGGGAGCTGTTTTTT. Translating gives CASSPPGAGFPGELFF.

The chain links TRBV4-3 to TRBJ2-3; D is perhaps TRBD2 (6 bases). Germline-derived CDR1 and CDR2 are LGHNA and YSLEER. Trimming took off 3 bases at V and 2 bases at J, with 9 bases between the two ends. The CDR3 consists of 14 residues. The CDR3 DNA sequence: TGCGCCAGCAGCCAGGAGGGACCCACAGATACGCAGTATTTT. Translated: CASSQEGPTDTQYF.

V gene TRBV7-2 combines with J gene TRBJ2-5, with D tentatively TRBD2 (5 bases). V lost 4 bases and J lost 0, with 12 bases in between. CDR3 length equals 15 residues. Germline assignment: CDR1 SGHTA and CDR2 FQGNSA. CDR3 residues: CASSSGSLYQETQYF. CDR3 DNA: TGTGCCAGCAGCTCGGGATCCCTATACCAAGAGACCCAGTACTTC.

This clonotype was seen a few times. V is TRBV5-1 and J is TRBJ1-2; 7 bases agree with TRBD1. The ends lost 7 bases at V and 0 bases at J; junction bases unmatched: 15. Germline V lookup: CDR1 SGHRS, CDR2 YFSETQ. The CDR3 is 17 residues long. This CDR3 reads CASSTGSSGTANYGYTF. As DNA, the CDR3 is TGCGCCAGCTCGACAGGGTCGAGTGGGACAGCTAACTATGGCTACACCTTC.

The chain is built from TRBV4-1 and TRBJ2-2, with D possibly TRBD2 on 6 matching bases. CDR3 size: 14 residues. Looked up from germline, CDR1 is MGHRA and CDR2 is YSYEKL. Between the trimmed V and J ends, which lost 1 base and 3 bases, there was a span of 6 bases. The CDR3 DNA follows: TGCGCCAGCAGCCAAGCGGGAGACACCGGGGAGCTGTTTTTT. The encoded protein is CASSQAGDTGELFF.

This clonotype occurred many times. One end of the junction does not line up with germline, which may come from a read error. The chain employs TRBV12-3 or TRBV12-4 and TRBJ2-7, with TRBD2 identical over 10 bases. The CDR3 has 11 residues. The CDR3 loop is CASTSSGGPSF. The CDR3, as DNA: TGTGCCAGCACCTCTAGCGGGGGTCCCTCCTTC.

This clonotype appeared a few times. The chain is built from TRBV19 and TRBJ2-1; the D is unclear. This CDR3 region has 14 residues. V lost 2 bases and J 6 bases, leaving 11 bases between the germline ends. The V gene's germline CDR1 is LNHDA and CDR2 SQIVND (reference sequence). The CDR3 loop reads CASSIFPLSNEQFF. The CDR3 region has the DNA TGTGCCAGTAGTATATTCCCCCTTTCCAATGAGCAGTTCTTC.

The V and J genes are TRBV4-2 and TRBJ2-3; a possible D gene is TRBD2 (7 bases). The germline V gene has CDR1 LGHNA and CDR2 YNFKEQ. There are 18 residues in the CDR3. Trimming left V 3 bases short and J 2 bases short, with 21 bases between. CDR3 sequence: CASSQGGAGPRSTDTQYF. The CDR3 region has the DNA TGTGCCAGCAGCCAGGGGGGGGCCGGCCCTCGCTCCACAGATACGCAGTATTTT.

CDR3 DNA sequence: TGTGCCAGCAGTTTAGAAGGGGTCCTTTACAATGAGCAGTTCTTC. Translated: CASSLEGVLYNEQFF. This chain joins TRBV12-3 or TRBV12-4 and TRBJ2-1; tentative D call: TRBD1 (5 bases). This CDR3 comprises 15 residues. V was clipped by 1 base and J by 4 bases, with 11 bases between them.

This clonotype appeared a few times. This chain links TRBV7-9 with TRBJ2-3; D is perhaps TRBD1 (6 bases). The V gene lost 3 bases and the J gene lost 7 bases, with 11 bases spanning the gap. In germline, CDR1 is SEHNR, CDR2 FQNEAQ (reference sequence). The CDR3 has 13 residues. The DNA for the CDR3 is TGTGCCAGCAGCTTTACAGGGTCAAATACGCAGTATTTT. Its protein product is CASSFTGSNTQYF. Supplemented by reference TRBV7-9 and TRBJ2-3, the full variable domain reads DTGVSQNPRHKITKRGQNVTFRCDPISEHNRLYWYRQTLGQGPEFLTYFQNEAQLEKSRLLSDRFSAERPKGSFSTLEIQRTEQGDSAMYLCASSFTGSNTQYFGPGTRLTVL.

This clonotype was observed a few times. This rearrangement joins TRBV4-1 to TRBJ1-2; D remains ambiguous. This CDR3 contains 16 residues. From germline, CDR1 is MGHRA and CDR2 YSYEKL. The V gene lost 0 bases and the J gene lost 3 bases, with 14 bases spanning the gap. The CDR3 coding sequence is TGCGCCAGCAGCCAAGATACCGGACTGGTATACTATGGCTACACCTTC. Encoded protein: CASSQDTGLVYYGYTF.

CDR3 amino acids: CATSRARAASAEAFF. As DNA, the CDR3 is TGTGCCACCAGCAGAGCCAGGGCGGCCAGCGCTGAAGCTTTCTTT. This rearrangement joins TRBV15 to TRBJ1-1, with D possibly matching TRBD1 (5 bases). Germline CDR1 and CDR2: LNHNV and YYDKDF (reference sequence). This CDR3 spans 15 amino acids. V was trimmed by 1 base and J by 6 bases, leaving 15 bases between them. The full variable domain, in which reference TRBV15 and TRBJ1-1 provide the parts outside the CDR3, is DAMVIQNPRYQVTQFGKPVTLSCSQTLNHNVMYWYQQKSSQAPKLLFHYYDKDFNNEADTPDNFQSRRPNTSFCFLDIRSPGLGDTAMYLCATSRARAASAEAFFGQGTRLTVV.

This clonotype has a count of ten or more. The gene calls are TRBV12-3 or TRBV12-4 and TRBJ1-2; TRBD1 is a possible D gene (6 bases). The CDR3 length is 12 residues. V was clipped by 9 bases and J by 8 bases, with 16 bases between them. The CDR3 bases are TGTGCCAGTTCACAGGGATTATCAGGCTACACCTTC. Protein product: CASSQGLSGYTF.

This clonotype appeared many times. This CDR3 reads CASVSPTGITEAFF. For the CDR3, the DNA is TGCGCCAGTGTGTCACCTACAGGGATCACTGAAGCTTTCTTT. This chain connects TRBV10-2 to TRBJ1-1, with D possibly TRBD1 on 6 matching bases. V lost 9 bases and J lost 4, with 18 bases in between. Germline V gene sequence: CDR1 WSHSY, CDR2 SAAADI. CDR3 size: 14 residues.

This clonotype was counted a few times. This rearrangement joins TRBV29-1 to TRBJ2-2, with 10 bases lining up with TRBD1. CDR3 length: 15 amino acids. From germline, CDR1 is SQVTM and CDR2 ANQGSEA. CDR3 bases: TGCGCCGGGACAGGGGAAAATTTGAACACCGGGGAGCTGTTTTTT. Residues: CAGTGENLNTGELFF.

The chain is built from TRBV7-8 and TRBJ2-1, with D maybe TRBD1 (5 bases). The length of the CDR3 is 12 residues. CDR1 SGHVS and CDR2 FQNEAQ come from the germline V gene. The germline V and J ends were trimmed by 3 bases and 15 bases, with 15 bases remaining between them. In nucleotides, the CDR3 is TGTGCCAGCAGCTTGTCAAGACAGTATCTGTTCTTC. Amino acids: CASSLSRQYLFF. Full variable domain (remainder filled in from reference TRBV7-8 and TRBJ2-1): GAGVSQSPRYKVAKRGQDVALRCDPISGHVSLFWYQQALGQGPEFLTYFQNEAQLDKSGLPSDRFFAERPEGSVSTLKIQRTQQEDSAVYLCASSLSRQYLFFGPGTRLTVL.